This TCR beta chain was captured in a study of shared clonotypes between healthy human individuals. The germline V gene has CDR1 MDHEN and CDR2 SYDVKM. Trimming left V 6 bases short and J 1 base short, with 12 bases between. The CDR3 consists of 14 residues. For this clone: Its antigen remains unknown.

In the original analysis: From ImmunoSEQ came sequences covering only the junction and carrying no quality scores, so filtering differed. Some clones are missing from TCRdb's copy, which holds only in-frame ones; the method was immunoSEQ multiplex PCR. That table supplies the V and J calls and clone size; D and trimming were determined from the DNA. Of 2 million to 2.5 million clones in the sample, 85% to 95% were seen once. The study, taken as a whole, reports: As a rule, naive subsets had a larger estimated richness than memory subsets. Depth of sequencing was expected to influence donor clonotype sharing.

The chain uses TRBV28 and TRBJ1-2, with no clear D. This clonotype originated in a man aged 18-30 years in good health. Some clones in this sample may be carry-over from other donors' samples. The material sequenced was naive CD4+ T cells from PBMCs. Subset of the sample: CD45RA+ positively selected. DNA of the CDR3: TGTGCCAGCAGGCCTTTGAGGAATAACTATGGCTACACCTTC. Its translation is CASRPLRNNYGYTF.